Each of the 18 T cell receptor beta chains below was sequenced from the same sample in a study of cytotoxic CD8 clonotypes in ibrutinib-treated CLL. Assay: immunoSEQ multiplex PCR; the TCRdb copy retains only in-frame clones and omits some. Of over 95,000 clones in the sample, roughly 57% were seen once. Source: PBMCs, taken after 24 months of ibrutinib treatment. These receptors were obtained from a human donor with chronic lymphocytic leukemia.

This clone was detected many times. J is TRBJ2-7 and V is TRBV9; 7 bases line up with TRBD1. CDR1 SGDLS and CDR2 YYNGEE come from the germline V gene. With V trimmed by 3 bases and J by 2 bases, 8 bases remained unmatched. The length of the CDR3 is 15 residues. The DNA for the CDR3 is TGTGCCAGCAGCGCACCGACAGGGCCTACCTACGAGCAGTACTTC. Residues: CASSAPTGPTYEQYF. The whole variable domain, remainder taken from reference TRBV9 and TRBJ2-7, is DSGVTQTPKHLITATGQRVTLRCSPRSGDLSVYWYQQSLDQGLQFLIQYYNGEERAKGNILERFSAQQFPDLHSELNLSSLELGDSALYFCASSAPTGPTYEQYFGPGTRLTVT.

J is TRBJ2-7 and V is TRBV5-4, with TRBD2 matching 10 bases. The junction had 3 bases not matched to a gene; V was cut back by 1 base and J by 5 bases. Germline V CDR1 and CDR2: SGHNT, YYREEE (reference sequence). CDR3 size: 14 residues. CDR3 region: CASSLRLAGDEQYF. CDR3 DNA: TGTGCCAGCAGCTTGAGGCTAGCGGGGGACGAGCAGTACTTC. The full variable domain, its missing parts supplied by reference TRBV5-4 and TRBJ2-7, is ETGVTQSPTHLIKTRGQQVTLRCSSQSGHNTVSWYQQALGQGPQFIFQYYREEENGRGNFPPRFSGLQFPNYSSELNVNALELDDSALYLCASSLRLAGDEQYFGPGTRLTVT.

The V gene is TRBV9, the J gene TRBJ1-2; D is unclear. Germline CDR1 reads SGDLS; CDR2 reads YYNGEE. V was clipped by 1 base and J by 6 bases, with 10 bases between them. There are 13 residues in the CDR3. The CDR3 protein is CASSVLIGHGYTF. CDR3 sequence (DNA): TGTGCCAGCAGCGTACTCATCGGGCATGGCTACACCTTC.

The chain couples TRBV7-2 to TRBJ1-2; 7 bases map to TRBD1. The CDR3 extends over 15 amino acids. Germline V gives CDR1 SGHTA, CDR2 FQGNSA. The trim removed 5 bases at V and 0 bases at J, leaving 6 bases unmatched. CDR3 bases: TGTGCCAGCAGCGACCGGACAGGTTCTAACTATGGCTACACCTTC. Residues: CASSDRTGSNYGYTF.

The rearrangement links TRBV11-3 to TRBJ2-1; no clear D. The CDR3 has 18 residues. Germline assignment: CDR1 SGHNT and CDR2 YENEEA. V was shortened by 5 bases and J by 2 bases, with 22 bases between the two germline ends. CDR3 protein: CASSPPLLSGHTYNEQFF. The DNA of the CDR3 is TGTGCCAGCAGCCCACCCCTCCTGTCAGGTCACACCTACAATGAGCAGTTCTTC.

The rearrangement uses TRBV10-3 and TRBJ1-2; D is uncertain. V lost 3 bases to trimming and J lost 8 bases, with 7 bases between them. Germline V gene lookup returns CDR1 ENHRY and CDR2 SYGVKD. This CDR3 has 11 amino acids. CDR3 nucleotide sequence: TGTGCCATCAGTGAAATGGGGGGCTACACCTTC. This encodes CAISEMGGYTF.

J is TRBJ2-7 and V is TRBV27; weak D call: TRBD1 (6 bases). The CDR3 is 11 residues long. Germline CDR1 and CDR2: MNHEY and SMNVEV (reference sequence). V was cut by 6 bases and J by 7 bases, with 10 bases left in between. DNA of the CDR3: TGTGCCAGCAGCACAGGGTTTGAGCAGTACTTC. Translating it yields CASSTGFEQYF.

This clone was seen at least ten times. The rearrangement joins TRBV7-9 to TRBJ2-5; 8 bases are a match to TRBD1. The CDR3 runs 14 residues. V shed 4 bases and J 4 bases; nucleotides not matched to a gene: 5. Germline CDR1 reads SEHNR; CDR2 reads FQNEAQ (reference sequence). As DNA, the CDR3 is TGTGCCAGCAGCTCGCAGGGGGCAGGAGAGACCCAGTACTTC. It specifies CASSSQGAGETQYF.

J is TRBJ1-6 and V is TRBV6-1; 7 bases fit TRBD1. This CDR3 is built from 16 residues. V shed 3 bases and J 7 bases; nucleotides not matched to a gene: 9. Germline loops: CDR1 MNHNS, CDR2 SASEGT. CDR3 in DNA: TGTGCCAGCAGTGATGAGGGGGCATTACTCAATTCACCCCTCCACTTT. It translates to CASSDEGALLNSPLHF.

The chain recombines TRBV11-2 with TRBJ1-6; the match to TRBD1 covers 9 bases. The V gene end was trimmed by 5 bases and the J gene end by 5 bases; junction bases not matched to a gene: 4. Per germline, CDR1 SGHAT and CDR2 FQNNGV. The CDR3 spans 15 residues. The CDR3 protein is CASSPTGGNNSPLHF. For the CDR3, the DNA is TGTGCCAGCAGCCCGACAGGGGGGAATAATTCACCCCTCCACTTT.

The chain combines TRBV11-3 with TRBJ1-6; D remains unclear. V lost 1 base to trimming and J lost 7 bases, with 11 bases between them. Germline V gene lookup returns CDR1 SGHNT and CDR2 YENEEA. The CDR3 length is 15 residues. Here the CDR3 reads CASSLGGFENSPLHF. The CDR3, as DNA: TGTGCCAGCAGCTTAGGGGGTTTTGAAAATTCACCCCTCCACTTT. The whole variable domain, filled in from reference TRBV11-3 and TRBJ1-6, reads EAGVVQSPRYKIIEKKQPVAFWCNPISGHNTLYWYLQNLGQGPELLIRYENEEAVDDSQLPKDRFSAERLKGVDSTLKIQPAELGDSAVYLCASSLGGFENSPLHFGNGTRLTVT.

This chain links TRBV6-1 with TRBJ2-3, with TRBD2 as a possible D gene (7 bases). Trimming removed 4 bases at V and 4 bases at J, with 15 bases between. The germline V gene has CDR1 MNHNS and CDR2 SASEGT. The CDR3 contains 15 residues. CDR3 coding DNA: TGTGCCAGCAGTGTGACGGCGGGGGCGGCAGATACGCAGTATTTT. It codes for CASSVTAGAADTQYF.

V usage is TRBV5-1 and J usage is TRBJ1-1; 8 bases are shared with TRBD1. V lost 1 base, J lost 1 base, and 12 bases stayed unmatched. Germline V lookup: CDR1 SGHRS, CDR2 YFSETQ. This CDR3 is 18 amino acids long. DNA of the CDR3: TGCGCCAGCAGCTTGATTGGGACAGGCATCCTCGGGAACACTGAAGCTTTCTTT. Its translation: CASSLIGTGILGNTEAFF.

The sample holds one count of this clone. For the CDR3, the DNA is TGTGCCTGGAGTGTACACGGGGTATCTCGTACTGAAGCTTTCTTT. This translates into CAWSVHGVSRTEAFF. The rearrangement links TRBV30 to TRBJ1-1; D uncertain. From germline, CDR1 is GTSNPN and CDR2 SVGIG (reference sequence). This CDR3 has 15 amino acids. Trimming pared 0 bases from V and 5 bases from J, leaving 16 bases between.

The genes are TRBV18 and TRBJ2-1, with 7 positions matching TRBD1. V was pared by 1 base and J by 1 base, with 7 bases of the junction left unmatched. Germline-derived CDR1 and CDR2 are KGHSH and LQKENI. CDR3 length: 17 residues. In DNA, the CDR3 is TGTGCCAGCTCACCACGCGAAGGGGGCACATCCTACAATGAGCAGTTCTTC. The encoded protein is CASSPREGGTSYNEQFF.

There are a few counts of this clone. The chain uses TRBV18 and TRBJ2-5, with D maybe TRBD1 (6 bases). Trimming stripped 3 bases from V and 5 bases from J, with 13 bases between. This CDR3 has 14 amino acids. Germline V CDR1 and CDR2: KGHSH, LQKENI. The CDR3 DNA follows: TGTGCCAGCTCACCCGGGACACAAACGGAGACCCAGTACTTC. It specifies CASSPGTQTETQYF.

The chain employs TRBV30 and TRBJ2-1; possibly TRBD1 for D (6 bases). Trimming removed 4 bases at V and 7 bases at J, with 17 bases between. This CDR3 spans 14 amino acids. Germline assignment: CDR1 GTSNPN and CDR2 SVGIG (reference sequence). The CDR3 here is CAWNRAIPGNEQFF. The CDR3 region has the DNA TGTGCCTGGAACAGGGCCATCCCGGGGAATGAGCAGTTCTTC.

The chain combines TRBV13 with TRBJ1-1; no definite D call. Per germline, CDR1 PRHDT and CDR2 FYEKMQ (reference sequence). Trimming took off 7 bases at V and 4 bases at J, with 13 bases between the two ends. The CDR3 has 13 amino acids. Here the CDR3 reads CASKRVASTEAFF. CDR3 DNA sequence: TGTGCCAGCAAGAGGGTCGCGAGCACTGAAGCTTTCTTT.